This record covers a single T cell receptor beta chain. How the authors handled the data: Quantification of nucleated cells was approximated via reference gene primer amplification. Only in-frame clones appear in the TCRdb table, and some are missing; sequencing was by immunoSEQ multiplex PCR. V and J calls and clone size are those listed in that table; D and trimming were worked out from the DNA. The profile covers about 440,000 clones, with 90% appearing a single time and about 0.57% taken by the ten largest. The data stem from a study of blood T cell repertoires in COVID-19. On the study more broadly: Donors in the United States, Italy and Spain gave samples during acute or convalescent COVID-19.

Looked up from germline, CDR1 is MGHRA and CDR2 is YSYEKL. Trimming took off 6 bases at V and 5 bases at J, with 13 bases between the two ends. This CDR3 has 14 amino acids. Recruits, aged roughly 18 to 95 years, lived in 25 or so US areas. Recovered status applied to Cohort 3 donors who had two consecutive negative PCRs. It also applied to those with clearance or with symptom resolution. Sequenced: PBMCs or T cells enriched from blood (not recorded which). The chain combines TRBV4-1 with TRBJ2-2; maybe TRBD2 (5 bases). The source of this sequence is a man aged 18 to 30 who had recovered from COVID-19. Here the CDR3 reads CASRRVLRTGELFF. The CDR3 DNA sequence: TGCGCCAGCAGGCGGGTCCTTCGAACCGGGGAGCTGTTTTTT.